This TCR beta chain stems from a study of early T cells in non-severe SARS-CoV-2 infection. Tagging with unique molecular identifiers was applied to individual cDNA molecules. A single record per CDR3 protein comes from TCRdb applying MiXCR to the 5' RACE reads. Of about 76,000 distinct CDR3 sequences listed, roughly 16% are singletons. This clonotype was seen only a few times. The germline CDR1 and CDR2 sequences are SGHTA and FQGNSA. The CDR3 runs 20 residues. V lost 5 bases, J lost 0 bases, and 15 bases stayed unmatched. The chain couples TRBV7-2 to TRBJ2-3, with TRBD2 matching 12 bases. The specimen was whole blood. This receptor was identified in an adult who was a healthcare worker with PCR-confirmed SARS-CoV-2 infection or an uninfected control (not recorded which). In DNA, the CDR3 is TGTGCCAGCAGCGGCATCAGGACTAGCGGGGAACATGGGAGCACAGATACGCAGTATTTT. Translating gives CASSGIRTSGEHGSTDTQYF.